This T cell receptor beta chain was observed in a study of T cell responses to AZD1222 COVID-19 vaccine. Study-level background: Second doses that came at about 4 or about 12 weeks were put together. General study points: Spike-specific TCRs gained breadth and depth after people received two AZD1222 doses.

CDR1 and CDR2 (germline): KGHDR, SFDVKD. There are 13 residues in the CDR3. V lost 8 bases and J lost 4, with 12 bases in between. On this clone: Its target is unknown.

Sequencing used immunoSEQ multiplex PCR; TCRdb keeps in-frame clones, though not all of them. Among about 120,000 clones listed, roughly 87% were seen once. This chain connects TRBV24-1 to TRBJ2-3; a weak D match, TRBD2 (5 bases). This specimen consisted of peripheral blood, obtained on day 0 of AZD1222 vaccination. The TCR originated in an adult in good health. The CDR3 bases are TGTGCCACCAAGGGAGCCGCGTCAGATACGCAGTATTTT. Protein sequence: CATKGAASDTQYF.